At least ten counts were recorded for the clone carrying this TCR beta chain. The trim removed 1 base at V and 2 bases at J, leaving 9 bases unmatched. Germline assignment: CDR1 SGHRS and CDR2 YFSETQ. The CDR3 extends over 16 amino acids. Construction of the TCR beta libraries employed iRepertoire HTBI primers in conjunction with Arm-PCR of CDR3 regions. Study processing details: Samples jointly harbored about 62 TRBV and 14 TRBJ segments. TCRdb processed the multiplex PCR reads anew with MiXCR; each CDR3 protein has one entry. TCRdb's processing, not the authors', yielded these V and J calls. The repertoire holds more than 450,000 distinct CDR3 sequences, with 15% to 20% as singletons. This sample is part of a study of regulatory T cells in long-lasting Graves disease. Stated time point: newly diagnosed GD, antithyroid drugs for less than 3 months. PBMC-derived RNA was used for the TCR library. The sample was also linked to a second study, of T cells in Graves' hyperthyroidism and ophthalmopathy.

The material was peripheral blood mononuclear cells (PBMCs), obtained at new diagnosis, from a patient treated with antithyroid drugs. J is TRBJ2-7 and V is TRBV5-1, with TRBD2 matching 7 bases. This TCR came from a man aged 40-50 years with Graves disease. CDR3 nucleotides: TGCGCCAGCAGCTTGAGTTCGAGCGGGGTCGCCTACGAGCAGTACTTC. It encodes CASSLSSSGVAYEQYF. The entire variable domain, with the rest obtained from reference TRBV5-1 and TRBJ2-7, is as follows: KAGVTQTPRYLIKTRGQQVTLSCSPISGHRSVSWYQQTPGQGLQFLFEYFSETQRNKGNFPGRFSGRQFSNSRSEMNVSTLELGDSALYLCASSLSSSGVAYEQYFGPGTRLTVT.